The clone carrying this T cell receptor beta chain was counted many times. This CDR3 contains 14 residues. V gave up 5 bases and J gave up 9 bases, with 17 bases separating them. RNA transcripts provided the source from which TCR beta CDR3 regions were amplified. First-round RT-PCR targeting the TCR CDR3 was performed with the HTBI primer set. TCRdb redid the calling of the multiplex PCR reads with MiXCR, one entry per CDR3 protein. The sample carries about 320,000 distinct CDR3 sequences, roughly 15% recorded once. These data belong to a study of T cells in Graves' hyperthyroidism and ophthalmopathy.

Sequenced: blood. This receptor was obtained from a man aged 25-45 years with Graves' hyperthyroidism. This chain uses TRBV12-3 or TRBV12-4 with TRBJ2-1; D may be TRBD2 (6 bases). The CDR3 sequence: CASSGTTRTLEQFF. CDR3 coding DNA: TGTGCCAGCAGTGGGACGACTAGAACGCTTGAGCAGTTCTTC.